A single sample is the source of the 5 T cell receptor beta chains below, sequenced in a study of CD8 T cells in Susac syndrome. About 0.5 to 1 ug RNA was reverse transcribed with random hexamers. TCRdb re-derived calls from the immunoSEQ multiplex PCR reads in MiXCR, one entry per CDR3 protein. The sample yields some 120,000 distinct CDR3 sequences, around nine tenths seen once. Sequencing was done on a sample of CD8+ T cells from PBMCs. These receptors all come from a human donor with multiple sclerosis.

The chain uses TRBV4-2 and TRBJ2-3, with TRBD1 matching 8 bases. V gave up 2 bases and J gave up 3 bases; unmatched junction bases: 7. The CDR3 covers 16 residues. Germline V lookup: CDR1 LGHNA, CDR2 YNFKEQ. Here the CDR3 reads CASSQIQGVRTDTQYF. CDR3 DNA sequence: TGTGCCAGCAGCCAAATACAGGGGGTGAGGACAGATACGCAGTATTTT.

The chain combines TRBV10-1 with TRBJ2-5; D ambiguous. The germline V gene encodes CDR1 WNHNN and CDR2 SYGVQD (reference sequence). This CDR3 has 12 residues. V was cut by 10 bases and J by 7 bases, with 16 bases left in between. The CDR3 bases are TGCGCCACCCCCTGGGCAGGCTGGACCCAGTACTTC. Translating gives CATPWAGWTQYF.

V is TRBV25-1 and J is TRBJ2-4; D tentatively reads TRBD1 or TRBD2 (5 bases each). V gave up 3 bases and J gave up 8 bases, with 14 bases separating them. Germline-derived CDR1 and CDR2 are MGHDK and SYGVNS. CDR3 length: 14 amino acids. Here the CDR3 DNA reads TGTGCCAGCAGTGAGAGGGGCCCCCGAGACATTCAGTACTTC. This translates into CASSERGPRDIQYF.

This sequence joins TRBV13 and TRBJ2-2, with no clear D. Trimming pared 6 bases from V and 5 bases from J, leaving 22 bases between. The germline gives CDR1 PRHDT, CDR2 FYEKMQ (reference sequence). CDR3 size: 17 residues. CDR3 protein: CASRPTSMGSGTGELFF. The CDR3 region has the DNA TGTGCCAGCAGACCCACGAGCATGGGGTCCGGAACCGGGGAGCTGTTTTTT.

The CDR3 sequence: CSVGLGQGYEQYF. The CDR3, as DNA: TGCAGCGTTGGCCTCGGACAGGGCTACGAGCAGTACTTC. The V and J genes are TRBV29-1 and TRBJ2-7, with 8 positions matching TRBD1. The CDR3 sequence is 13 residues long. J gave up 3 bases and V 4 bases, and 5 bases lay outside the gene matches. The germline gives CDR1 SQVTM, CDR2 ANQGSEA.